The TCR beta chain described here comes from a study of shared clonotypes between healthy human individuals (dated by TCRdb to the early 2020s). In terms of the full investigation: The cohort included three men and a couple of women between 18 and 49 years of age. Different laboratories and diverse techniques were used to prepare libraries and sequence TCR repertoires, to increase sequencing depth and limit assay-specific biases. To estimate repertoire size and how much clonotypes are shared between individuals, the study performed deep sequencing of blood TCR repertoires from about 5 healthy adults. For each donor, CD4 naive and CD4 memory were each given three plates, CD8 naive was given two plates, and CD8 memory was given one plate. Leukapheresis yielded between about 0.85 and 9 billion PBMCs per donor.

Using the deep immunoSEQ assay, TCR CDR3 regions were amplified from genomic DNA by multiplex PCR. Genomic DNA extracted from each cell subset was distributed evenly over all wells of several immunoSEQ 96-well plates, and each plate served as one replicate. For sorted subsets, each replicate PCR was loaded with 200 ng genomic DNA, equivalent to about 33,000 T cell genomes. The purified libraries were quantified using a Qubit 3.0 fluorometer, sized with a Bioanalyzer 2100, and then quantified again using the KAPA Library Quantification kit. A separate single-read 150-cycle Illumina NextSeq 550 flow cell was used to sequence each immunoSEQ 96-well plate. The authors processed their data as follows. Because the immunoSEQ output included only junctional sequences and no quality scores, the filtering could not be the same as the filtering used for full-length reads. Sequences were annotated with PyIR, a Python wrapper for IgBLAST v1.9, and V/J genes and CDR3 were assigned using IMGT germline references. Reads were filtered out if the reads had weak V/J assignments (E-value above 1e-6), no CDR3, stop codons, out-of-frame junctions, or ambiguous translated residues. A V3J clonotype was defined by an identical inferred V gene, J gene, and CDR3 amino acid sequence. To compute the percentage overlap between repertoires, the number of shared unique clonotypes was divided by the size of the smaller repertoire. Three approaches were used to assess repertoire richness: RTK rarefaction, the Chao1 estimator, and Recon v2.1 estimates of unobserved clonotypes. For all TCRbeta clonotypes obtained by the gDNA method from a handful of donors, generation probabilities were computed with OLGA. The table comes from immuneACCESS by way of TCRdb, which keeps in-frame sequences with V and J called. Part of the clones is missing from these tables; in studies checked, under half for an unresolved V gene and the rest for unknown reasons. Clone size and V and J calls were adopted from that table, with D and trimming inferred from the DNA. The sample table lists 2 million to 2.5 million clones, approximately 94% of them with a count of one. The top ten constitute 0.85% to 1.3% of the sample.

General findings and caveats noted by the study authors: Compared with non-shared clonotypes, clonotypes shared by all four sorted-subset donors had higher generation probabilities. Because the study included a small number of donors, the genetic and exposure-history diversity represented was limited. Even with the large sequencing depth, rarefaction of the sorted-subset datasets indicated that sequencing was incomplete. Pairwise subsampling indicated that sequencing depth was expected to affect the degree of clonotype sharing among donors. Only blood was sampled, and tissue TCR repertoires likely differ from those in blood. Estimated clonotype richness was generally larger for naive than for memory subsets. When a few donors were compared, the shared fraction of clonotypes was about 5% for naive CD4, about 4% for naive CD8, roughly 2.3% for memory CD4, and 0.35% to 0.4% for memory CD8.

CD8 naive samples consisted of CD45RO-negative cells that were positively selected for CCR7, yielding a CD45RA+CCR7+ population without TemRA cells. The donors were healthy, HIV-negative adults who had no recently reported acute infections or vaccinations. Every donor was a Caucasian adult residing in Nashville, Tennessee, USA. Blood was collected by leukapheresis, and PBMCs were isolated by Ficoll-Histopaque density gradient centrifugation and then cryopreserved in liquid nitrogen vapor phase. Analytical flow cytometry was used to check the purity and quantity of every magnetically sorted T cell population. Each sorted fraction had its genomic DNA isolated and then quantified by UV absorbance on a Nanodrop 2000c. As regards this clone: No cognate antigen has been identified for it. Per-nucleotide qualities are absent, and no much larger clonotype sits a single base away. The sample has other DNA sequences that encode this CDR3 too.

The sample consisted of naive CD8+ T cells sorted from blood. Per the publication, the cell subset or site label means: CD45RA+CCR7+. This TCR came from a man aged 18 to 29 in good health.

The CDR3 loop reads CASSSQGNTEAFF. The bases are TGCGCCAGCAGCTCCCAGGGGAACACTGAAGCTTTCTTT. The chain is encoded by TRBV5-1 joined to TRBJ1-1; TRBD1 is perhaps the D gene, given 5 matching bases. V and J lose 3 bases and 1 base, and a span of 7 bases separates them. According to the germline V gene, CDR1 reads SGHRS and CDR2 reads YFSETQ. The CDR3 has 13 amino acids, counting the end cysteine and phenylalanine. The entry retains the CDR3 DNA only, 39 bases that are in frame from base 1.